This T cell receptor beta chain was profiled in a study of T cells in Graves' hyperthyroidism and ophthalmopathy. Background on the study: Once the initial diagnosis was made, peripheral blood was obtained before any treatment. Points from the study as a whole: Researchers report that a 13 V-J model separated ophthalmopathy from stable hyperthyroidism.

TCR beta CDR3 region amplification was performed from RNA transcripts. A first-round RT-PCR of the TCR CDR3 used the HTBI primer set. TCRdb used MiXCR to reprocess the multiplex PCR reads, holding one entry per CDR3 protein. The table shows around 400,000 distinct CDR3 sequences, with approximately 25% occurring only once. If no ophthalmopathy progression occurred within 18 months, Graves' hyperthyroidism was stable. Researchers barred patients who had uncontrolled infection, other autoimmune disease, pregnancy or lactation. V shed 1 base and J shed 6 bases, with 9 bases lying between them. This CDR3 spans 13 amino acids. Germline V gene data show CDR1 as SNHLY and CDR2 as FYNNEI. This clonotype was observed a few times. What it binds is unknown.

The origin of this receptor is a man aged 50 to 60 with Graves' hyperthyroidism. V usage is TRBV2 and J usage is TRBJ1-2; D is unresolved. The specimen sequenced was blood. CDR3 amino acids: CASSEEYIHGYTF. In DNA, the CDR3 is TGTGCCAGCAGTGAAGAATATATACATGGCTACACCTTC.